This TCR beta chain was captured in a study of spatial heterogeneity in lung cancer. Looking at the study overall: More beta-chain than alpha-chain sequences were consistently detected. Averaged across combinations, each unique TCR and UMI pairing appeared more than ten times in raw reads, which were uncorrected.

Trimming removed 4 bases from V and 4 bases from J, with 13 bases in between. Germline V gene sequence: CDR1 SQVTM, CDR2 ANQGSEA. This CDR3 has 13 amino acids. Time point indicated: sample taken at primary tumor resection. Unsorted tumor, nontumor lung tissue or cryopreserved PBMC supplied the whole RNA. The donor group consisted of over 60 patients who had untreated, early-stage non-small cell lung cancer. This clonotype has ten or more counts. A unique molecular identifier was attached to every TCR cDNA molecule. Each CDR3 protein gets one entry after TCRdb re-called the 5' RACE reads with MiXCR. Of 9,500 to 15,000 distinct CDR3 sequences in the sample, approximately 6.2% were seen once.

The sequenced sample was normal lung tissue next to the tumor, obtained at surgery. This chain uses TRBV29-1 with TRBJ2-5; the D is unclear. The clonotype comes from a male donor with early-stage non-small cell lung cancer. CDR3: CSVGPNLRETQYF. CDR3 nucleotide sequence: TGCAGCGTTGGGCCGAACCTTAGAGAGACCCAGTACTTC.